The next 18 T cell receptor beta chains were all read from a single sample in a study of Ad26.COV2.S vaccination and SARS-CoV-2 variants. Treatment denoted: 15 to 20 received Ad26.COV2.S at low or high dose, single or two shots; 5 received placebo; per-sample allocation not given. Repertoires come from day 63 after the first vaccine or placebo injection. The method was immunoSEQ multiplex PCR; TCRdb's version includes in-frame clones alone and lacks a portion of them. The sample records about half a million clones, roughly nine tenths being singletons. The material was peripheral blood, obtained in a trial of Ad26.COV2.S vaccine versus placebo. The receptors come from a person between 18 and 59 years old who received the Ad26.COV2.S COVID-19 vaccine or a placebo.

The gene calls are TRBV5-1 and TRBJ1-2; D uncertain. Germline V CDR1 and CDR2: SGHRS, YFSETQ. V was cut by 1 base and J by 4 bases, with 11 bases left in between. The CDR3 consists of 14 residues. CDR3 amino acids: CASSLTERGYGYTF. The CDR3 nucleotides read TGCGCCAGCAGCTTGACGGAGAGAGGCTATGGCTACACCTTC.

This chain uses TRBV5-5 with TRBJ2-1; no clear D gene. Germline V gene data show CDR1 as SGHKS and CDR2 as YYEKEE (reference sequence). Trimming cost V 5 bases and J 6 bases, with 12 bases left between them. The CDR3 is 13 residues long. CDR3 DNA: TGTGCCAGCAGTCCTCCTTATCCCAATGAGCAGTTCTTC. This codes for CASSPPYPNEQFF.

Details on this clone: This may be a read error, as it is one base from a much larger clone. The sample has other DNA sequences that encode this CDR3 too. DNA of the CDR3: TGTGCCAGCAGCTTGGGGGGGTCCTACGAGCAGTACTTC. Protein sequence: CASSLGGSYEQYF. This rearrangement joins TRBV11-2 to TRBJ2-7; 7 nucleotides match TRBD2. The CDR3 loop spans 13 amino acids. The germline V gene encodes CDR1 SGHAT and CDR2 FQNNGV. Losses at the gene ends were 3 bases for V and 1 base for J; bases not matched to a gene: 0.

In its sample, this clone was seen once. The chain combines TRBV15 with TRBJ2-7; possibly TRBD2 for D (6 bases). The germline V gene has CDR1 LNHNV and CDR2 YYDKDF (reference sequence). Trimming cost V 3 bases and J 3 bases, with 12 bases left between them. The CDR3 has 14 residues. The CDR3 reads CATSRDYSSYEQYF. CDR3 nucleotides: TGTGCCACCAGCAGGGACTACTCTAGCTACGAGCAGTACTTC.

The rearrangement joins TRBV4-1 to TRBJ2-1; D possibly corresponds to TRBD2 (6 bases). Trimming stripped 4 bases from V and 0 bases from J, with 28 bases between. Germline V gene lookup returns CDR1 MGHRA and CDR2 YSYEKL. The CDR3 runs to 21 residues. The CDR3 here is CASSLRRDRWAQGLSYNEQFF. The CDR3 DNA sequence: TGCGCCAGCAGCCTGCGAAGAGACCGGTGGGCGCAGGGACTCTCCTACAATGAGCAGTTCTTC.

This clone was seen once. CDR3 region: CASSSLAESAKNIQYF. DNA for the CDR3: TGTGCCAGCAGCTCGCTGGCGGAGTCTGCCAAAAACATTCAGTACTTC. V is TRBV9 and J is TRBJ2-4; D gene unclear. CDR1 SGDLS and CDR2 YYNGEE come from the germline V gene. This CDR3 is 16 amino acids long. Trimming left V 4 bases short and J 1 base short, with 15 bases between.

This chain links TRBV10-3 with TRBJ1-3, with D possibly TRBD1 on 6 matching bases. The V gene lost 9 bases and the J gene lost 0 bases, with 18 bases spanning the gap. The germline V gene has CDR1 ENHRY and CDR2 SYGVKD. This CDR3 has 16 amino acids. CDR3 region: CAILKTGRNSGNTIYF. CDR3 sequence (DNA): TGTGCCATTCTTAAGACAGGAAGGAACTCTGGAAACACCATATATTTT.

The CDR3 region has the DNA TGTGCCAGCAGTTTAAGGACTAGCGGGGGGTACAATGAGCAGTTCTTC. Its translation is CASSLRTSGGYNEQFF. This chain joins TRBV27 and TRBJ2-1; 14 bases agree with TRBD2. V trimming: 2 bases; J trimming: 4 bases; junction bases outside the gene matches: 1. Per the germline V gene, CDR1 is MNHEY and CDR2 is SMNVEV (reference sequence). The CDR3 spans 16 residues.

V is TRBV7-8 and J is TRBJ2-3, with D hard to call. The CDR3 is made up of 14 amino acids. Germline assignment: CDR1 SGHVS and CDR2 FQNEAQ. V was shortened by 1 base and J by 7 bases, with 12 bases between the two germline ends. CDR3 sequence: CASSLGRGTNTQYF. CDR3 sequence (DNA): TGTGCCAGCAGCTTAGGGCGCGGAACTAATACGCAGTATTTT.

The chain joins TRBV2 to TRBJ1-5, with D possibly being TRBD1 (5 bases). Trimming removed 4 bases at V and 4 bases at J, with 11 bases between. This CDR3 has 14 residues. CDR1 and CDR2 from the germline V gene are SNHLY and FYNNEI. CDR3 residues: CASSVLGGNQPQHF. For the CDR3, the DNA is TGTGCCAGCAGTGTCCTGGGGGGAAATCAGCCCCAGCATTTT.

The chain recombines TRBV5-1 with TRBJ2-2; D possibly matches TRBD1 or TRBD2 (5 bases each). V lost 4 bases to trimming and J lost 0 bases, with 10 bases between them. CDR1 SGHRS and CDR2 YFSETQ come from the germline V gene. The CDR3 sequence is 15 residues long. The CDR3 sequence is CASSPGPPNTGELFF. CDR3 bases: TGCGCCAGCAGCCCGGGACCCCCGAACACCGGGGAGCTGTTTTTT.

The J gene is TRBJ2-7, the V gene TRBV5-1; the D gene is possibly TRBD2 (5 bases). Trimming took 3 bases from V and 3 from J, leaving 16 bases between them. Looked up from germline, CDR1 is SGHRS and CDR2 is YFSETQ. The CDR3 length is 15 residues. The CDR3 protein is CASSSDGVGSYEQYF. CDR3 in DNA: TGCGCCAGCAGCTCGGACGGCGTAGGGAGCTACGAGCAGTACTTC.

This chain connects TRBV11-2 to TRBJ2-3; perhaps TRBD1 as D (6 bases). The CDR3 runs to 15 residues. Per the germline V gene, CDR1 is SGHAT and CDR2 is FQNNGV. V was pared by 5 bases and J by 5 bases, with 17 bases between. The CDR3 coding sequence is TGTGCCAGCAGCCCAGGGGTCAACAGGCTAGATACGCAGTATTTT. Translated, it gives CASSPGVNRLDTQYF.

The chain employs TRBV19 and TRBJ2-1, with 10 bases identical to TRBD1. Germline CDR1 reads LNHDA; CDR2 reads SQIVND (reference sequence). V shed 6 bases and J 4 bases; nucleotides not matched to a gene: 6. This CDR3 has 15 residues. As DNA, the CDR3 is TGTGCCAGTAGAGACAGGGGGCGCAGGTACAATGAGCAGTTCTTC. This encodes CASRDRGRRYNEQFF.

The genes are TRBV28 and TRBJ2-7; no clear D gene. The CDR3 totals 13 residues. Trimming left V 2 bases short and J 3 bases short, with 8 bases between. CDR1 MDHEN and CDR2 SYDVKM come from the germline V gene. CDR3 DNA sequence: TGTGCCAGCAGTTTAACGGACGTCTACGAGCAGTACTTC. Its translation: CASSLTDVYEQYF.

The J gene is TRBJ2-7, the V gene TRBV6-2 or TRBV6-3, with TRBD2 as a possible D gene (5 bases). The CDR3 contains 14 residues. V dropped 5 bases and J dropped 1 base, with 12 bases sitting between them. Germline assignment: CDR1 MNHEY and CDR2 SVGEGT. CDR3 sequence reads: CASSHPGVSYEQYF. The CDR3 nucleotides read TGTGCCAGCAGTCACCCCGGGGTGTCCTACGAGCAGTACTTC.

This clone has only a few counts. The chain recombines TRBV15 with TRBJ1-5, with D possibly matching TRBD1 (6 bases). Germline V gives CDR1 LNHNV, CDR2 YYDKDF (reference sequence). The V gene lost 2 bases and the J gene lost 2 bases, with 13 bases spanning the gap. This CDR3 has 16 residues. The CDR3 region is CATSRTDSRGNQPQHF. The CDR3 nucleotides are TGTGCCACCAGCAGAACGGACAGCCGGGGCAATCAGCCCCAGCATTTT.

The chain employs TRBV7-9 and TRBJ2-3; D is perhaps TRBD1 or TRBD2 (6 bases each). Germline V gene sequence: CDR1 SEHNR, CDR2 FQNEAQ (reference sequence). This CDR3 is 17 amino acids long. The germline V and J ends were trimmed by 5 bases and 0 bases, with 18 bases remaining between them. CDR3: CASSLRGRGTSTDTQYF. Written as DNA, the CDR3 is TGTGCCAGCAGCCTCCGGGGGCGTGGGACTAGCACAGATACGCAGTATTTT.